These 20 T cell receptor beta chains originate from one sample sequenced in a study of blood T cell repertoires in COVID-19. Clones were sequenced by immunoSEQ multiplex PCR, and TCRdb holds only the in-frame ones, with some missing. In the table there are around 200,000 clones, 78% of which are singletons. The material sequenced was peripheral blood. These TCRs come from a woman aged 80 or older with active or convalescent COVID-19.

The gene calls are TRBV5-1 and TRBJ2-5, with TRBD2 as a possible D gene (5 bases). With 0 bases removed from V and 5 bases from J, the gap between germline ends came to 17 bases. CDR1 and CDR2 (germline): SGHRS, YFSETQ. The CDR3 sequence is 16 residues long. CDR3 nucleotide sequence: TGCGCCAGCAGCTTGGTCCAGCAGGCCTCGGGGGAGACCCAGTACTTC. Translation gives CASSLVQQASGETQYF.

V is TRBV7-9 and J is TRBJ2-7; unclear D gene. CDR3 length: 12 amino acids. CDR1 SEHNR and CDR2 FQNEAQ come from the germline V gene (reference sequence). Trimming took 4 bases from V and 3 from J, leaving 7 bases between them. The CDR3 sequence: CASSSVGYEQYF. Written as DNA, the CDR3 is TGTGCCAGCAGCTCGGTCGGCTACGAGCAGTACTTC.

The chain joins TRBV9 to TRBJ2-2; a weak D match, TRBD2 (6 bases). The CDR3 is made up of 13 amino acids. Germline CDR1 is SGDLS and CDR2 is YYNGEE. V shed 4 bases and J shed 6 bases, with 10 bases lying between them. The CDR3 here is CASSPWEAGELFF. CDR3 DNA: TGTGCCAGCAGCCCCTGGGAGGCCGGGGAGCTGTTTTTT. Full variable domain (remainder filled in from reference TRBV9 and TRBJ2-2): DSGVTQTPKHLITATGQRVTLRCSPRSGDLSVYWYQQSLDQGLQFLIQYYNGEERAKGNILERFSAQQFPDLHSELNLSSLELGDSALYFCASSPWEAGELFFGEGSRLTVL.

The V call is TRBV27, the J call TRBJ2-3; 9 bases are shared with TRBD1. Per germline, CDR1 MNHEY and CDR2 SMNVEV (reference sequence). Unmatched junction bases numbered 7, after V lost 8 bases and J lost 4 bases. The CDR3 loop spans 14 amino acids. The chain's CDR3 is CASSPGQGSDTQYF. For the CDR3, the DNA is TGTGCCAGCTCACCGGGACAGGGCTCAGATACGCAGTATTTT.

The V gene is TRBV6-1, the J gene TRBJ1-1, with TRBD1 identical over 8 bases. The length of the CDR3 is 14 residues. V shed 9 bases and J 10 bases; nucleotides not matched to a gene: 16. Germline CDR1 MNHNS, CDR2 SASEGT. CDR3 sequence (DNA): TGTGCCAGTTCGGAACATCAGGGGGCGCCTTCAGCTTTCTTT. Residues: CASSEHQGAPSAFF.

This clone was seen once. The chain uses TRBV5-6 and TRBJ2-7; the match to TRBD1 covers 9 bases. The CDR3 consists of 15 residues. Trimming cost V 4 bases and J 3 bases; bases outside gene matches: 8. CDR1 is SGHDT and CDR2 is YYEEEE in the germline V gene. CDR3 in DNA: TGTGCCAGCAGCGAGGGACAGGGAAGGTACTACGAGCAGTACTTC. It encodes CASSEGQGRYYEQYF.

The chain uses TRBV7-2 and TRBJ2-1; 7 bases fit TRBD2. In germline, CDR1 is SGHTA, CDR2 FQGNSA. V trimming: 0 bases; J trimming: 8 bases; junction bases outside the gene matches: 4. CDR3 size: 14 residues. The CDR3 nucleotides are TGTGCCAGCAGCTTAGCTATGGGGGGGTATGAGCAGTTCTTC. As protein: CASSLAMGGYEQFF. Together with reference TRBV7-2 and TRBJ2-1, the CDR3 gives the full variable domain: GAGVSQSPSNKVTEKGKDVELRCDPISGHTALYWYRQSLGQGLEFLIYFQGNSAPDKSGLPSDRFSAERTGGSVSTLTIQRTQQEDSAVYLCASSLAMGGYEQFFGPGTRLTVL.

CDR3 amino acids: CASSQDGYRGRETQYF. CDR3 coding DNA: TGCGCCAGCAGCCAAGACGGCTACAGGGGAAGAGAGACCCAGTACTTC. The rearrangement joins TRBV4-1 to TRBJ2-5; TRBD1 matches 7 bases. This CDR3 is 16 amino acids long. J lost 4 bases, V lost 0 bases, and 8 bases had no gene match. Germline CDR1 is MGHRA and CDR2 is YSYEKL.

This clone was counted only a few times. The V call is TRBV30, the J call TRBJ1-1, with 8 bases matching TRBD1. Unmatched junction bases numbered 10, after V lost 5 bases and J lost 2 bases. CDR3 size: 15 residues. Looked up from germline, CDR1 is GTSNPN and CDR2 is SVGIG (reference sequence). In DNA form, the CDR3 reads TGTGCCTGGTTACCTCTGGACAGGGCTAACACTGAAGCTTTCTTT. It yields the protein CAWLPLDRANTEAFF.

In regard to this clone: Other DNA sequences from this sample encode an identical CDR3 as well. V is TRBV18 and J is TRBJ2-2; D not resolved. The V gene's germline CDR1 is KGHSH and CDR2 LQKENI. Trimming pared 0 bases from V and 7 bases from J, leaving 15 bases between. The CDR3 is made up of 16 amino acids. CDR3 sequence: CASSPPKRHSVGELFF. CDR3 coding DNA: TGTGCCAGCTCACCACCGAAGAGACACTCGGTCGGGGAGCTGTTTTTT.

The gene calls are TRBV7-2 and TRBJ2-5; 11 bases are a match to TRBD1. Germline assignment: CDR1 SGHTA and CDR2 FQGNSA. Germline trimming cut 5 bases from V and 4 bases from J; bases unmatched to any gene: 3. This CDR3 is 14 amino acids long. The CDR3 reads CASSRDRGRETQYF. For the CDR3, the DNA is TGTGCCAGCAGCCGGGACAGGGGGAGAGAGACCCAGTACTTC.

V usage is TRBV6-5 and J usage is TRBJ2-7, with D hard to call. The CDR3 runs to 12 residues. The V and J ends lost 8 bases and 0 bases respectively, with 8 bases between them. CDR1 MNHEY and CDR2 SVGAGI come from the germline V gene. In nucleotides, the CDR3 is TGTGCCAGCTACACCGCCTCCTACGAGCAGTACTTC. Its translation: CASYTASYEQYF.

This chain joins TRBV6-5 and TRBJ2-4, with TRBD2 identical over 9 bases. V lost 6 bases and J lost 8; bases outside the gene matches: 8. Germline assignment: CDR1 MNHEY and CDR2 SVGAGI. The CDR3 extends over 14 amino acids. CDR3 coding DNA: TGTGCCAGCAGCTCCGGGACTAGCAGCTACATTCAGTACTTC. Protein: CASSSGTSSYIQYF.

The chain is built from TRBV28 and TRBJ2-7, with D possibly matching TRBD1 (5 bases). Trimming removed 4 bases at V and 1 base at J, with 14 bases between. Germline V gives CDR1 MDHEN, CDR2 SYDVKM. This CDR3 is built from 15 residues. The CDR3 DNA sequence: TGTGCCAGCAGTTCTGTGTCAGGGTGGTCCTACGAGCAGTACTTC. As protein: CASSSVSGWSYEQYF.

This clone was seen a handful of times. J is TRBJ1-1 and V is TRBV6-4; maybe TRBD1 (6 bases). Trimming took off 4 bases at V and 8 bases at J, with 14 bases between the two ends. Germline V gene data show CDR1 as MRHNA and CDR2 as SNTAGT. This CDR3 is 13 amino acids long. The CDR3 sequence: CASSGQVGTEAFF. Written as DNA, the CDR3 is TGTGCCAGCAGTGGTCAAGTCGGGACAGAAGCTTTCTTT.

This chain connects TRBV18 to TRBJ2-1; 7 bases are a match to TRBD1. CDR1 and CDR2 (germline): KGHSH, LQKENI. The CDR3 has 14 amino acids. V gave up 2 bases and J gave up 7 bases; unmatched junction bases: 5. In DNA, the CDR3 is TGTGCCAGCTCACCAATCACAGGGGAGAATGAGCAGTTCTTC. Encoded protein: CASSPITGENEQFF.

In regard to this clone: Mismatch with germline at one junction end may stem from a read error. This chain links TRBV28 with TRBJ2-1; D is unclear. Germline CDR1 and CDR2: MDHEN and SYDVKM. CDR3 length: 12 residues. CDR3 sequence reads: CVSSRSPYEQFF. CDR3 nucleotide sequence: TGTGTCAGCAGCCGGTCCCCCTATGAGCAGTTCTTC. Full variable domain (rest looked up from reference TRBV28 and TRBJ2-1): DVKVTQSSRYLVKRTGEKVFLECVQDMDHENMFWYRQDPGLGLRLIYFSYDVKMKEKGDIPEGYSVSREKKERFSLILESASTNQTSMYLCVSSRSPYEQFFGPGTRLTVL.

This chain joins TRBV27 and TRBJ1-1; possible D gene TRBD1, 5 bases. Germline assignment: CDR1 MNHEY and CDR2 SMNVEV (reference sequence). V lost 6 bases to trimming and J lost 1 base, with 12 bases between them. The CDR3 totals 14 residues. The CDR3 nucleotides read TGTGCCAGCAGGCCTTCAGGGCCGAACACTGAAGCTTTCTTT. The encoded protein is CASRPSGPNTEAFF.

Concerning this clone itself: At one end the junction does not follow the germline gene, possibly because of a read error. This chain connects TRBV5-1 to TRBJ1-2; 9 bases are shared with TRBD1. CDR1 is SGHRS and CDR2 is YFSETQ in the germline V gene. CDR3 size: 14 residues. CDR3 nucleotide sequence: TGCGCCAGCAGCCCTGTCCCAGGACAGGGGTTCAGCGCCTTC. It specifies CASSPVPGQGFSAF.

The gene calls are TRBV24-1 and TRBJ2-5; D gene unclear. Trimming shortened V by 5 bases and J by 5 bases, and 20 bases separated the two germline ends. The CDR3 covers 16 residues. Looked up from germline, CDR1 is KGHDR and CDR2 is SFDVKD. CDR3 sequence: CATSGSVSSSPETQYF. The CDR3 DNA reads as TGTGCCACCAGTGGGTCAGTCAGTTCTTCTCCGGAGACCCAGTACTTC.